This T cell receptor (beta chain) is from a study of cytomegalovirus exposure and HLA in healthy donors. The primer mix had 60 Vbeta and 13 Jbeta primers. Sequencing used immunoSEQ multiplex PCR; TCRdb keeps in-frame clones, though not all of them. This sample has roughly 190,000 clones, with 75% to 80% found just once. Germline CDR1 and CDR2: MDHEN and SYDVKM. Trimming took 6 bases from V and 7 from J; bases not matched to a gene: 0. The CDR3 loop spans 12 amino acids. This chain uses TRBV28 with TRBJ1-4; 9 bases are shared with TRBD1. The material sequenced was PBMCs. This TCR came from a young woman in good health and CMV-seropositive. The CDR3 region has the DNA TGTGCCAGCAGACAGGGGGCTGAAAAACTGTTTTTT. Translating gives CASRQGAEKLFF.